A single TCR beta chain is shown here with its context. The antigen is undetermined. The source of the sample is a study of cytomegalovirus exposure and HLA in healthy donors. Study summary: HLA-typed donors were the source of roughly 80 million unique TCRs held in an early data release.

Study-wide findings and caveats: Later on, a genetic analysis was performed. It linked a missense variant in DCLRE1C with V- and J-gene trimming of TCR beta. Reportedly, cytomegalovirus status was diagnosed with high sensitivity and specificity. The Asian-associated ancestry cluster reportedly had fewer N-insertions than the roughly 700-donor mean in a later analysis.

The PCR contained 60 Vbeta and 13 Jbeta primers. Clones were sequenced by immunoSEQ multiplex PCR, and TCRdb holds only the in-frame ones, with some missing. Of 100,000 to 150,000 clones in the sample, around 75% were seen once. The TCR was taken from a man aged 60 to 75 in good health and CMV-seropositive. The sample consisted of PBMCs.

CDR3 in amino acids: CASSKVGTGTYEQYF. In DNA form, the CDR3 reads TGTGCCAGTAGTAAGGTGGGAACAGGTACCTACGAGCAGTACTTC. V is TRBV19 and J is TRBJ2-7, with D possibly being TRBD1 (5 bases). Germline values: CDR1 LNHDA, CDR2 SQIVND (reference sequence). The CDR3 runs to 15 residues. V shed 4 bases and J shed 2 bases, with 15 bases lying between them.